This T cell receptor (beta chain) was found in a study of cytomegalovirus exposure and HLA in healthy donors. Regarding the study as a whole: The listing of 150 to 200 TCR beta chains classed them as cytomegalovirus-associated. Whilst most TCR sequences proved rare, a subset of public TCRs occurred across many donors. According to a later analysis, TCR clusters from the first cohort tended to co-occur in the 110 or so validation repertoires.

Clones were read by immunoSEQ multiplex PCR, and TCRdb kept only the in-frame ones, dropping some. The sample includes about 170,000 clones, about nine tenths seen only once; the top ten take just over 4%. This clone was counted once. Its antigen is currently unknown. The donors were part of the approximately 120-subject validation cohort, which stood apart from the roughly 730-subject first cohort. The sequence derives from a man in his late teens or twenties in good health and CMV-seropositive. Material for sequencing was PBMCs.

The CDR3 bases are TGTGCCAGCAGCTTAGCGAGGACTAGCGGGAGCACAGATACGCAGTATTTT. This sequence encodes CASSLARTSGSTDTQYF. The rearrangement links TRBV7-9 to TRBJ2-3, with 11 bases that match TRBD2. The CDR3 sequence is 17 residues long. Germline V gene sequence: CDR1 SEHNR, CDR2 FQNEAQ (reference sequence). J was trimmed by 0 bases and V by 0 bases; bases with no gene match: 2.